This T cell receptor (beta chain) was recovered during a study of early T cells in non-severe SARS-CoV-2 infection. Across the study: Sequencing was performed on bulk RNA from unsorted whole blood, leaving chains unpaired. Overall study results and limits: Anti-spike CD8 responses were favored by VDJdb matching, which missed private and CD4 specificities.

Germline V CDR1 and CDR2: MNHEY, SVGEGT. The CDR3 is 17 residues long. Losses at the gene ends were 0 bases for V and 7 bases for J; bases not matched to a gene: 10. Regarding this clonotype: Its antigen is not identified.

Researchers tagged individual cDNA molecules with unique molecular identifiers. MiXCR, run by TCRdb on the 5' RACE reads, gives a single entry per CDR3 protein. The repertoire holds about 50,000 distinct CDR3 sequences, with more than 5.5% as singletons. The sequence was obtained from an adult who was a healthcare worker with PCR-confirmed SARS-CoV-2 infection or an uninfected control (not recorded which). The sequencing used whole blood, collected at baseline. This sequence joins TRBV6-2 or TRBV6-3 and TRBJ1-2; 11 bases are shared with TRBD1. The CDR3 reads CASSYSIGTGGSGGYTF. CDR3 DNA sequence: TGTGCCAGCAGTTACTCCATTGGGACAGGGGGAAGCGGTGGCTACACCTTC.